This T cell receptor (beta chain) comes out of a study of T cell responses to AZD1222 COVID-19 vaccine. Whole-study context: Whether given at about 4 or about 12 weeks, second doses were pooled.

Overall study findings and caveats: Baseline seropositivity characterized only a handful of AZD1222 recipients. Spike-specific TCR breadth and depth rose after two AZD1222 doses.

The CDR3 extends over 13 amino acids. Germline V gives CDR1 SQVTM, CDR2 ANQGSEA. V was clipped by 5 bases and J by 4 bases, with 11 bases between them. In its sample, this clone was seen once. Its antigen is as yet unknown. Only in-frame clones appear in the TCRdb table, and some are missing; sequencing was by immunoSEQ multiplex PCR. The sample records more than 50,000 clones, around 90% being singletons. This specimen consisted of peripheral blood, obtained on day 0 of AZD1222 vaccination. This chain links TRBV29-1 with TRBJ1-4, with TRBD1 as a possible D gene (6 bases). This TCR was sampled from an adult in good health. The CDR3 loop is CSVRTAFNEKLFF. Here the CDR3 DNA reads TGCAGCGTTAGGACAGCCTTTAATGAAAAACTGTTTTTT.